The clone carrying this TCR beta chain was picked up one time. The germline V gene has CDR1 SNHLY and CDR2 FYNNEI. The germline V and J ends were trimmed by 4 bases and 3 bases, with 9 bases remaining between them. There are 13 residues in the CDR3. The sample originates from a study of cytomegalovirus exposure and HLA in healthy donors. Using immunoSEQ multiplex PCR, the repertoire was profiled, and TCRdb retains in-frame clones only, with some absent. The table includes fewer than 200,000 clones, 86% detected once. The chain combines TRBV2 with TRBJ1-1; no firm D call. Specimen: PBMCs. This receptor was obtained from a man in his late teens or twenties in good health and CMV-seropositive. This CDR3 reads CASSVGRDTEAFF. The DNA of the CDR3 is TGTGCCAGCAGTGTAGGGAGAGACACTGAAGCTTTCTTT. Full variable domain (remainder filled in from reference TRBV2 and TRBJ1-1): EPEVTQTPSHQVTQMGQEVILRCVPISNHLYFYWYRQILGQKVEFLVSFYNNEISEKSEIFDDQFSVERPDGSNFTLKIRSTKLEDSAMYFCASSVGRDTEAFFGQGTRLTVV.